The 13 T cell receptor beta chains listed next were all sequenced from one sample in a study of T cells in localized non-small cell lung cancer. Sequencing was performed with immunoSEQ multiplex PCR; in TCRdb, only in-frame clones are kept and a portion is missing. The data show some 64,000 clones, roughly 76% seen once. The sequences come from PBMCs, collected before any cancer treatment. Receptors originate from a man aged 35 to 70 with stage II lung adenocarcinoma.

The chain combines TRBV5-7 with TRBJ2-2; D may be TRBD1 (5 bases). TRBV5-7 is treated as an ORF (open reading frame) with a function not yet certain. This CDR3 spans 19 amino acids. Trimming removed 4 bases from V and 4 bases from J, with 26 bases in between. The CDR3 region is CASSPDPLWAGSATGELFF. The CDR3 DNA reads TGTGCCAGCAGCCCCGACCCCCTTTGGGCAGGGTCGGCCACCGGGGAGCTGTTTTTT.

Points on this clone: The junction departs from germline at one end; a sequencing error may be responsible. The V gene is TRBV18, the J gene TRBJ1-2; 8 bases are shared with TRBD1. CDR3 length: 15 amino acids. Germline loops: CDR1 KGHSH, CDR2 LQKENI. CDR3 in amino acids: CASSGSGTGFYGHTF. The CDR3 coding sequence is TGTGCCAGCTCTGGTTCCGGGACAGGTTTCTATGGCCACACCTTC.

The DNA for the CDR3 is TGTGCCAGCAGCTTAGGGTCAGCGTACACCGGGGAGCTGTTTTTT. This gives the protein CASSLGSAYTGELFF. The chain combines TRBV7-2 with TRBJ2-2; D unclear. This CDR3 contains 15 residues. Germline lookup yields CDR1 SGHTA and CDR2 FQGNSA. The V gene lost 1 base and the J gene lost 3 bases, with 9 bases spanning the gap.

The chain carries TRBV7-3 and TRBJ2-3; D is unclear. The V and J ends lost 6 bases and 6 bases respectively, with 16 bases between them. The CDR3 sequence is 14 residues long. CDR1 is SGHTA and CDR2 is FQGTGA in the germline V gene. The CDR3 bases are TGTGCCAGCAGTTCCGGTTTAGCTCCCGATACGCAGTATTTT. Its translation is CASSSGLAPDTQYF.

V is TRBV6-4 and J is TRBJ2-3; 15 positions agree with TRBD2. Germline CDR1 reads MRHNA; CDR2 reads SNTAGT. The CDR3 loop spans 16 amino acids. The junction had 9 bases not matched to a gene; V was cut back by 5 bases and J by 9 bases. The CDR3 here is CASSPSGTSGRQTQYF. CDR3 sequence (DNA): TGTGCCAGCAGTCCCTCGGGGACTAGCGGGAGGCAAACGCAGTATTTT.

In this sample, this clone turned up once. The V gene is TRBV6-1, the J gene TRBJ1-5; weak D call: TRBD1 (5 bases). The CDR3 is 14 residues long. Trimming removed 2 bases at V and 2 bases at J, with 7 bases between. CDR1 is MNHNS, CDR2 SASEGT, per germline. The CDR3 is CASSERGGNQPQHF. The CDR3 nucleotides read TGTGCCAGCAGTGAAAGGGGTGGCAATCAGCCCCAGCATTTT.

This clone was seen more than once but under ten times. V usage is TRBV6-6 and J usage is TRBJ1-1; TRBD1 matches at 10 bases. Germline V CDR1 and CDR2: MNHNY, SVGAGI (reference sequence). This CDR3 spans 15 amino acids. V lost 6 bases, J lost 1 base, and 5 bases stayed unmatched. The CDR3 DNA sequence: TGTGCCAGCAGGACGGGACAGGGGAAGAACACTGAAGCTTTCTTT. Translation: CASRTGQGKNTEAFF.

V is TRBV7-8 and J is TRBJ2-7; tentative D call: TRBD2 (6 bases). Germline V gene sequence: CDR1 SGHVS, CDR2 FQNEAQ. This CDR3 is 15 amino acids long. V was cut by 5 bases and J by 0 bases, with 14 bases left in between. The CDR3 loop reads CASSRGGKDSYEQYF. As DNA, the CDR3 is TGTGCCAGCAGCCGAGGAGGGAAGGACTCCTACGAGCAGTACTTC.

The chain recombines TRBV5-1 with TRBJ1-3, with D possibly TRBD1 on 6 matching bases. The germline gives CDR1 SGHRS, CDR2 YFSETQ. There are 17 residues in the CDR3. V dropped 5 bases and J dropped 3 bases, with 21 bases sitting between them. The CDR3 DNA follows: TGCGCCAGCAGGGTCGGCGGGGGCAGGGTGGATGGAAACACCATATATTTT. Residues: CASRVGGGRVDGNTIYF. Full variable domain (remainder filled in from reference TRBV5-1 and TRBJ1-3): KAGVTQTPRYLIKTRGQQVTLSCSPISGHRSVSWYQQTPGQGLQFLFEYFSETQRNKGNFPGRFSGRQFSNSRSEMNVSTLELGDSALYLCASRVGGGRVDGNTIYFGEGSWLTVV.

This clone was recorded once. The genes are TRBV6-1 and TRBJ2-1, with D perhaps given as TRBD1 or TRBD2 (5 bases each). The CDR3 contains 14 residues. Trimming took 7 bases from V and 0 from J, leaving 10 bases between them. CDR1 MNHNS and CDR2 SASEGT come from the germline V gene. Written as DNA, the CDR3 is TGTGCCAGCACCCCGGGGCCCTCCTACAATGAGCAGTTCTTC. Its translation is CASTPGPSYNEQFF.

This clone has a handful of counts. CDR3 coding DNA: TGTGCCAGCAGTGAATCGGCGGGAGGCTACGGGGAGCTGTTTTTT. This translates into CASSESAGGYGELFF. V usage is TRBV2 and J usage is TRBJ2-2; 8 nucleotides agree with TRBD2. This CDR3 comprises 15 residues. The V gene's germline CDR1 is SNHLY and CDR2 FYNNEI. The V gene end was trimmed by 2 bases and the J gene end by 7 bases; junction bases not matched to a gene: 6. Full variable domain (missing parts from reference TRBV2 and TRBJ2-2): EPEVTQTPSHQVTQMGQEVILRCVPISNHLYFYWYRQILGQKVEFLVSFYNNEISEKSEIFDDQFSVERPDGSNFTLKIRSTKLEDSAMYFCASSESAGGYGELFFGEGSRLTVL.

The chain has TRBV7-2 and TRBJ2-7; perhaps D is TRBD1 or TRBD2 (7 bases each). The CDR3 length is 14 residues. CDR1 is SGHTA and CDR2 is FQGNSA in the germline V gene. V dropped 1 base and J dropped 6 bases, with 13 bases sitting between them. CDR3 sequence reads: CASSLEGGGGEQYF. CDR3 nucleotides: TGTGCCAGCAGCTTAGAGGGAGGGGGCGGCGAGCAGTACTTC.

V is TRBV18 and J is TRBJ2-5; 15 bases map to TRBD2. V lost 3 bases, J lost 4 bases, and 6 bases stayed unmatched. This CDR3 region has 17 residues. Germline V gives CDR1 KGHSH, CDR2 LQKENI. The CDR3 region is CASSPGLAGGPGETQYF. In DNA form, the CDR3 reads TGTGCCAGCTCACCTGGACTAGCGGGAGGGCCTGGAGAGACCCAGTACTTC.